The T cell receptor (beta chain) described here comes from a study of post-analysis software for immune sequencing data. Study-level results: The study found TRBV5-6, TRBV5-1 and TRBV20-1 among roughly 5 TRBV segments more frequent in patients than controls. With F measure, samples from one preparation batch clustered together strongly.

The V end lost 7 bases, the J end lost 3 bases, and 7 bases lay between the germline ends. The germline V gene has CDR1 SGHTA and CDR2 FQGNSA. This CDR3 comprises 11 residues. Unique molecular identifiers were carried by the TCR beta cDNA libraries. Out of roughly 0.85 to 11 million T cells, a few hundred thousand cDNA molecules were generated. TCRdb used MiXCR to reprocess the PCR reads, holding one entry per CDR3 protein. The sample includes approximately 730,000 distinct CDR3 sequences, 25% to 30% seen only once; the top ten take roughly 0.54%. This clonotype was counted many times. Its antigen is still unknown.

Source material: blood. The clonotype originates from a girl aged 5 to 17 with multiple sclerosis. V usage is TRBV7-2 and J usage is TRBJ2-7; D possibly corresponds to TRBD1 (6 bases). The CDR3 reads CASMDSYEQYF. The CDR3 coding sequence is TGTGCCAGCATGGACAGCTACGAGCAGTACTTC.